The 7 T cell receptor beta chains in this list originate from one sample, sequenced in a study of T-cell reconstitution after alpha-beta-depleted transplantation in children (TCRdb year 2016). In light of the paper, this sample's treatment or condition label describes: allogeneic hematopoietic cell transplantation with graft depleted of TCRalphabeta T cells and CD19 B cells. Receptor libraries were prepared by PCR. The data were produced on an Illumina HiSeq 2500. TCR library preparation used molecular barcoding, with unique molecular identifiers applied to normalize quantification of the TCRbeta repertoire. TCRdb applied fastp at Q25 and MiXCR to the public reads, then kept only in-frame beta chains. When rows share a CDR3 protein, they turn into one entry using the most common DNA and genes. Counted in this sample were about 500,000 distinct CDR3 sequences; 9.5% to 12% of them appeared once. Around 13% of the sample goes to the ten largest clones.

Sequenced material: PBMCs, mostly from graft donor cells, taken 180 days after TCRalphabeta/CD19-depleted stem cell transplant. Every receptor here comes from a female patient under 10 years old who had a stem cell transplant for aplastic anemia, so the T cells may come from the graft donor.

The table lists this clonotype with a few counts. This chain joins TRBV6-5 and TRBJ2-1; D is ambiguous. Germline lookup yields CDR1 MNHEY and CDR2 SVGAGI. The CDR3 is 15 amino acids. V lost 1 base and J 6 bases, leaving 13 bases between the germline ends. The CDR3: CASSYLRTQTNEQFF. CDR3 bases: TGTGCCAGCAGTTACTTGAGGACCCAAACCAATGAGCAGTTCTTC.

This clonotype was counted between two and nine times. The chain couples TRBV10-3 to TRBJ1-1; D gene ambiguous. The germline V gene has CDR1 ENHRY and CDR2 SYGVKD. The length of the CDR3 is 15 residues. The V end lost 0 bases, the J end lost 4 bases, and 12 bases lay between the germline ends. This chain's CDR3 is CAISESAPGITEAFF. DNA of the CDR3: TGTGCCATCAGTGAGTCAGCGCCTGGTATCACTGAAGCTTTCTTT.

This chain links TRBV5-1 with TRBJ2-7; 9 nucleotides match TRBD1. The germline CDR1 and CDR2 sequences are SGHRS and YFSETQ. The CDR3 is 17 residues long. V gave up 4 bases and J gave up 0 bases; unmatched junction bases: 11. The CDR3: CASSLAPDRGVSYEQYF. Here the CDR3 DNA reads TGCGCCAGCAGCCTGGCACCCGACAGGGGGGTCTCCTACGAGCAGTACTTC.

This sequence joins TRBV7-6 and TRBJ1-3; perhaps TRBD1 as D (5 bases). In germline, CDR1 is SGHVS, CDR2 FNYEAQ. The CDR3 consists of 16 residues. V was cut by 5 bases and J by 0 bases, with 14 bases left in between. CDR3 in amino acids: CASSSLDSLSGNTIYF. The CDR3 nucleotides read TGTGCCAGCAGCAGCTTAGACAGTCTCTCTGGAAACACCATATATTTT.

This clonotype showed up just a few times. This chain uses TRBV4-1 with TRBJ2-3, with 10 bases identical to TRBD1. The CDR3 spans 18 residues. Looked up from germline, CDR1 is MGHRA and CDR2 is YSYEKL. The V segment lost 1 base and the J segment 1 base; nucleotides outside the gene matches: 8. In nucleotides, the CDR3 is TGCGCCAGCAGCCAAGTCATCTCCGGGACAGGGGGCACAGATACGCAGTATTTT. Its translation is CASSQVISGTGGTDTQYF.

V is TRBV11-1 and J is TRBJ2-7; TRBD2 matches 14 bases. Germline V gene data show CDR1 as SGHAT and CDR2 as FQDESV (reference sequence). This CDR3 is built from 16 residues. V lost 5 bases, J lost 3 bases, and 6 bases stayed unmatched. In DNA form, the CDR3 reads TGTGCCAGCAGCCGGGGGACTAGCGGGAGTTACTACGAGCAGTACGTC. As protein: CASSRGTSGSYYEQYV.

This chain joins TRBV28 and TRBJ2-4, with TRBD2 identical over 7 bases. Trimming cost V 8 bases and J 3 bases; bases outside gene matches: 7. Germline CDR1 is MDHEN and CDR2 is SYDVKM. The CDR3 totals 14 residues. In nucleotides, the CDR3 is TGTGCCAGCTCGGGGGGATATGTCAAAAACATTCAGTACTTC. It translates to CASSGGYVKNIQYF.